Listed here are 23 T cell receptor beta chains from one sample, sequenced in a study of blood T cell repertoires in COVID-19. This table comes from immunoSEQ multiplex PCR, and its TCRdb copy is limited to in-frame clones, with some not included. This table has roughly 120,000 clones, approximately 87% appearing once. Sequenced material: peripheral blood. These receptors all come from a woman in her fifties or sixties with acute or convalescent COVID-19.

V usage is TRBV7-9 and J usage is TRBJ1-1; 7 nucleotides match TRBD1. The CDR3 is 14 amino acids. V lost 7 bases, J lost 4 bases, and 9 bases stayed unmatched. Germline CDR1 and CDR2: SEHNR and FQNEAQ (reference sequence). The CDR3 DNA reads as TGTGCCAGCACCCAGGAGGGGGCGTTCACTGAAGCTTTCTTT. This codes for CASTQEGAFTEAFF.

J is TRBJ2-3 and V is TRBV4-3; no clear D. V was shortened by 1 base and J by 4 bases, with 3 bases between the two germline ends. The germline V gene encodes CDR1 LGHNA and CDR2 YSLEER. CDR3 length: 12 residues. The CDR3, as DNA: TGCGCCAGCAGCCAAGTATCAGATACGCAGTATTTT. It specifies CASSQVSDTQYF.

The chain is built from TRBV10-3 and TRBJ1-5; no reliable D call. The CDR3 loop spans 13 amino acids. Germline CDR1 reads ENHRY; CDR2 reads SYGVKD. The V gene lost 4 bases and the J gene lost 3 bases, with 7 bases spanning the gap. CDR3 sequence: CAISGGNNQPQHF. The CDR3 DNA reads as TGTGCCATCAGTGGAGGGAACAATCAGCCCCAGCATTTT.

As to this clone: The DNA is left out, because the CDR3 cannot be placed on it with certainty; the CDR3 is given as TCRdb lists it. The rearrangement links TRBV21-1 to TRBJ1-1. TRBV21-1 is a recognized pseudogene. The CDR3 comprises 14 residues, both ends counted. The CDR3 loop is CASSKVGRGTEAFF.

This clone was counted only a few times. Here the CDR3 reads CASSLDRLAGAIGEQYF. The CDR3 bases are TGTGCCAGCAGCTTAGATCGACTAGCGGGGGCCATCGGCGAGCAGTACTTC. The chain uses TRBV11-3 and TRBJ2-7, with 12 bases that match TRBD2. The V gene's germline CDR1 is SGHNT and CDR2 YENEEA. This CDR3 has 17 residues. With V trimmed by 0 bases and J by 6 bases, 9 bases remained unmatched.

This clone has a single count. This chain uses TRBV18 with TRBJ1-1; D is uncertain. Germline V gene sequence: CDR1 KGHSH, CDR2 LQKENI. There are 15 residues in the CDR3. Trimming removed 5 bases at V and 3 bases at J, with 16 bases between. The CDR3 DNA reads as TGTGCCAGCTCATCGCGACTGCTACGGGACACTGAAGCTTTCTTT. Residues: CASSSRLLRDTEAFF.

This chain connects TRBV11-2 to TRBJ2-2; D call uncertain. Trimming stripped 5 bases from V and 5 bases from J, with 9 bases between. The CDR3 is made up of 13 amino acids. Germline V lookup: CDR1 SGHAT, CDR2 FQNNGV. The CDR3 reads CASSDTRTGELFF. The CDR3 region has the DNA TGTGCCAGCAGCGACACACGTACCGGGGAGCTGTTTTTT.

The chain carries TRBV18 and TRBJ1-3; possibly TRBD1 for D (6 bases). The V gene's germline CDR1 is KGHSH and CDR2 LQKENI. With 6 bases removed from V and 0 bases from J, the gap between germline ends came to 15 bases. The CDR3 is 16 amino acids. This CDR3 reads CASSMGAGFSGNTIYF. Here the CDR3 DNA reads TGTGCCAGCTCCATGGGGGCTGGCTTCTCTGGAAACACCATATATTTT.

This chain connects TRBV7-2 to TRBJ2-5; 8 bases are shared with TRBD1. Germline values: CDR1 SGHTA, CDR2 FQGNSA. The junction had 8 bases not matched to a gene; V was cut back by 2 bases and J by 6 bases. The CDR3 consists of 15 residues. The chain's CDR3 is CASSLMSDRAQTQYF. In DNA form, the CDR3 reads TGTGCCAGCAGCTTAATGTCGGACAGGGCCCAGACCCAGTACTTC.

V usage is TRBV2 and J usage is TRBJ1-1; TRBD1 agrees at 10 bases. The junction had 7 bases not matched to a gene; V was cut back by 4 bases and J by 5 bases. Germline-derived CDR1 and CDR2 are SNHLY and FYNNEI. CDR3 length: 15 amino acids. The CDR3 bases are TGTGCCAGCAGTGGACAGGGGGCCAGGGGAACTGAAGCTTTCTTT. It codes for CASSGQGARGTEAFF.

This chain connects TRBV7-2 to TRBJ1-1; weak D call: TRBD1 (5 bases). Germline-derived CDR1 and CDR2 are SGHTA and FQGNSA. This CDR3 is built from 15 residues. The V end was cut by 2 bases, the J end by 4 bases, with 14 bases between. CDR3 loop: CASSLRTPGGTEAFF. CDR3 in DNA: TGTGCCAGCAGCTTACGGACTCCGGGGGGCACTGAAGCTTTCTTT.

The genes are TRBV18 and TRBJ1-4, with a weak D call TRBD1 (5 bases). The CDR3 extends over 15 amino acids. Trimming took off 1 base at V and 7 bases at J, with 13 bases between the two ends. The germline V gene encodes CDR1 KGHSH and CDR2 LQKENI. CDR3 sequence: CASSPRSGGLEKLFF. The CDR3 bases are TGTGCCAGCTCACCACGCTCGGGGGGTCTTGAAAAACTGTTTTTT.

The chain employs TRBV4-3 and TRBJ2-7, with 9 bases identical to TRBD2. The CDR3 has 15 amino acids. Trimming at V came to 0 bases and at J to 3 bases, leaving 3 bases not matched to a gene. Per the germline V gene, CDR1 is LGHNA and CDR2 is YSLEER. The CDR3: CASSQETSGFYEQYF. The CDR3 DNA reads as TGCGCCAGCAGCCAAGAAACTAGCGGGTTCTACGAGCAGTACTTC.

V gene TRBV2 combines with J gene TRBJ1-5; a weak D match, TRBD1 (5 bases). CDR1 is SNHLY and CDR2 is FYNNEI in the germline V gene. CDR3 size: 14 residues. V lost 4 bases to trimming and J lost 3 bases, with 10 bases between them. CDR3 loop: CASSGQKINQPQHF. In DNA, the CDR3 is TGTGCCAGCAGTGGACAGAAAATCAATCAGCCCCAGCATTTT.

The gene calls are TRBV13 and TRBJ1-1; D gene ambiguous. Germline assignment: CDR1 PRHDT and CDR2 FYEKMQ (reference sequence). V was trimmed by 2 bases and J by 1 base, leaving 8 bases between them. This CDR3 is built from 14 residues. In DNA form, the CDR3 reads TGTGCCAGCAGCTTAATAGGGAGGAACACTGAAGCTTTCTTT. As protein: CASSLIGRNTEAFF.

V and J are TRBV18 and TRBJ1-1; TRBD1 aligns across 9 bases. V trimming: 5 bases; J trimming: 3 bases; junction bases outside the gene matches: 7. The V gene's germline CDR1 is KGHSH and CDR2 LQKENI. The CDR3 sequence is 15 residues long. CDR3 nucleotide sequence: TGTGCCAGCTCAACAAACAGGGGGCGTTACACTGAAGCTTTCTTT. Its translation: CASSTNRGRYTEAFF.

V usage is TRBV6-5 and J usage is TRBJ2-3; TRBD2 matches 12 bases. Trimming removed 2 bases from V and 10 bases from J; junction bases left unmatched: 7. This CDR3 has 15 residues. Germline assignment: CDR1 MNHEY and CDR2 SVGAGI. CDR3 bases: TGTGCCAGCAGTTACACTAGCGGGGGGCGATACGCGCAGTATTTT. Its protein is CASSYTSGGRYAQYF.

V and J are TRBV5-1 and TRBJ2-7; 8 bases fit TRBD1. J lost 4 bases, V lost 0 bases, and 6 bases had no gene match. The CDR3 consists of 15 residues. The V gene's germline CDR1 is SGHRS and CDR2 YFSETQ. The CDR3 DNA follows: TGCGCCAGCAGCTTGGACACAGGGGGAGTTTACGAGCAGTACTTC. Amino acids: CASSLDTGGVYEQYF.

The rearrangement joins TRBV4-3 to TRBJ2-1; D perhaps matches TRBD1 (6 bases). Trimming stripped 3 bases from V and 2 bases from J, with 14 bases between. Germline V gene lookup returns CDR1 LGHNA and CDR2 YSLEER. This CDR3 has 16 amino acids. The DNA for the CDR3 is TGCGCCAGCAGCCACGAGATTGGGGGCACCTACAATGAGCAGTTCTTC. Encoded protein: CASSHEIGGTYNEQFF.

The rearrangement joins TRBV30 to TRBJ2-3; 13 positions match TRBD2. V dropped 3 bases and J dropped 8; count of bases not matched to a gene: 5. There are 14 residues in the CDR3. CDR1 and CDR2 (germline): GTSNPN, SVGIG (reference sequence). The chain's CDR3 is CAWSTSGGAGTQYF. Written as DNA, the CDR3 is TGTGCCTGGAGCACTAGCGGGGGGGCAGGTACGCAGTATTTT.

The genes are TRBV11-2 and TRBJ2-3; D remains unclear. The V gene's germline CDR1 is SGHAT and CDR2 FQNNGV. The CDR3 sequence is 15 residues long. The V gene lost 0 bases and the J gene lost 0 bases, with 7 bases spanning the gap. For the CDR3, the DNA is TGTGCCAGCAGCTTAGACCCCGGGAGCACAGATACGCAGTATTTT. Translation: CASSLDPGSTDTQYF.

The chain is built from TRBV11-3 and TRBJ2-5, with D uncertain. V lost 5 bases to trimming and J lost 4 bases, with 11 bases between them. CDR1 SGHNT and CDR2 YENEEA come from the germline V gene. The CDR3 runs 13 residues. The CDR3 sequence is CASSHRTGETQYF. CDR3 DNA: TGTGCCAGCAGCCATCGTACGGGAGAGACCCAGTACTTC.

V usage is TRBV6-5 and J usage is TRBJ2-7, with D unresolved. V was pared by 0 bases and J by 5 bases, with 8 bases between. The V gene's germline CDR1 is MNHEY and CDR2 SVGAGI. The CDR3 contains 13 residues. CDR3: CASSYSTPDEQYF. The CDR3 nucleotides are TGTGCCAGCAGTTACTCGACACCGGACGAGCAGTACTTC.